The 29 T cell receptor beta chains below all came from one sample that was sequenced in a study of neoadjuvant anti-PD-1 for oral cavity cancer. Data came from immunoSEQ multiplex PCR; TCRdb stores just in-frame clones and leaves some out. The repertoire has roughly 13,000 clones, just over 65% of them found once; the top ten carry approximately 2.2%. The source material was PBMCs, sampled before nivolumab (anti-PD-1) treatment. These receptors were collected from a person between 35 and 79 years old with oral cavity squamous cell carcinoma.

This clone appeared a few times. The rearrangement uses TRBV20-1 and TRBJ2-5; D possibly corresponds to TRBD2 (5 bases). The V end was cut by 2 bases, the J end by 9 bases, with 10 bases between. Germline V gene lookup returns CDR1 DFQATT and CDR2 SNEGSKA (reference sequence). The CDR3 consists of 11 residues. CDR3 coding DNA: TGCAGTGCTAGAATTAGCGAGGCCCAGTACTTC. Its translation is CSARISEAQYF.

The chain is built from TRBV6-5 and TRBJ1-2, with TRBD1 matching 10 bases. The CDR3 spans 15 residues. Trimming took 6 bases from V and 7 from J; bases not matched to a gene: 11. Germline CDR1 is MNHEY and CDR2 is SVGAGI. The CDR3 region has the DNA TGTGCCAGCAGACGTCCCAAGGGACAGGGGTCTGGCTACACCTTC. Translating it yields CASRRPKGQGSGYTF.

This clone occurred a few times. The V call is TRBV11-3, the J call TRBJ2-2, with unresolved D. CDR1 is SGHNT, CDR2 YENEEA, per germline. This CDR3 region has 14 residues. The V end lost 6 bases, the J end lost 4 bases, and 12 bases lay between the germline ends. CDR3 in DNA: TGTGCCAGCAGTCGAGGAGTGGGCACCGGGGAGCTGTTTTTT. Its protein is CASSRGVGTGELFF.

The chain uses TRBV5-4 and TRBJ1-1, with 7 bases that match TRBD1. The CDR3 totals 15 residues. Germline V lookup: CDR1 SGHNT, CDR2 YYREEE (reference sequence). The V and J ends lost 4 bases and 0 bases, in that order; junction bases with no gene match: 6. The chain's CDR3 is CASSVQGRVNTEAFF. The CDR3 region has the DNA TGTGCCAGCAGCGTACAGGGGAGGGTGAACACTGAAGCTTTCTTT.

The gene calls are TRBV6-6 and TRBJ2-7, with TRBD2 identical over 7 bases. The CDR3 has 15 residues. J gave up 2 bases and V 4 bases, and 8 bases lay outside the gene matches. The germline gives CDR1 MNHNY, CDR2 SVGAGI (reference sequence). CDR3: CASSSRGSLTYEQYF. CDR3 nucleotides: TGTGCCAGCAGTTCGCGGGGGTCCCTCACCTACGAGCAGTACTTC.

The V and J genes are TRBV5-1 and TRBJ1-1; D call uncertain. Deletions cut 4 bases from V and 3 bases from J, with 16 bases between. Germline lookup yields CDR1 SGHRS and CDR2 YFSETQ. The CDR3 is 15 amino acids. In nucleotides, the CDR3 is TGCGCCAGCAGCCCTGGATTTTTGCGGGACACTGAAGCTTTCTTT. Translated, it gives CASSPGFLRDTEAFF.

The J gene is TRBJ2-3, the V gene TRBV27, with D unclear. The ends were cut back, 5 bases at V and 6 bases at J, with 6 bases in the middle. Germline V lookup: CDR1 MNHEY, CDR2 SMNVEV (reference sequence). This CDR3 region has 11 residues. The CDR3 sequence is CASSQWDTQYF. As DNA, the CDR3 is TGTGCCAGCAGTCAATGGGATACGCAGTATTTT.

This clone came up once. CDR3 sequence: CSVAGAHQETQYF. The CDR3 bases are TGCAGCGTTGCCGGGGCCCACCAAGAGACCCAGTACTTC. The chain couples TRBV29-1 to TRBJ2-5; D may match TRBD1 or TRBD2 (5 bases each). The CDR3 spans 13 residues. Per germline, CDR1 SQVTM and CDR2 ANQGSEA. Trimming pared 4 bases from V and 0 bases from J, leaving 9 bases between.

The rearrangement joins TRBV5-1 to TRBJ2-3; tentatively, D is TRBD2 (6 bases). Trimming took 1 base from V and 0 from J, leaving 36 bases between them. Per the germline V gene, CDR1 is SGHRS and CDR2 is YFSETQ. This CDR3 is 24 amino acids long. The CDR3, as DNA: TGCGCCAGCAGCTTGAAGGCGAGAAGGGCCGGGTCGGGACTCCTCGGATCTAGCACAGATACGCAGTATTTT. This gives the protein CASSLKARRAGSGLLGSSTDTQYF.

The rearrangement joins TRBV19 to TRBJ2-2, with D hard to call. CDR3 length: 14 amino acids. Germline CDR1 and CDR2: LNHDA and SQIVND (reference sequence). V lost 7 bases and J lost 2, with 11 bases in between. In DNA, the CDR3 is TGTGCCAGTAAAGCCTCGGTAAACACCGGGGAGCTGTTTTTT. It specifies CASKASVNTGELFF.

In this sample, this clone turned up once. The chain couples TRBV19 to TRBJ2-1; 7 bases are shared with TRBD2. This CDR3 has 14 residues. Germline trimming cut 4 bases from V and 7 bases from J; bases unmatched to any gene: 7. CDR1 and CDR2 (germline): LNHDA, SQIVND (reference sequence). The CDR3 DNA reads TGTGCCAGTAGTAGAGAGGACGGGGGGAATGAGCAGTTCTTC. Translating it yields CASSREDGGNEQFF.

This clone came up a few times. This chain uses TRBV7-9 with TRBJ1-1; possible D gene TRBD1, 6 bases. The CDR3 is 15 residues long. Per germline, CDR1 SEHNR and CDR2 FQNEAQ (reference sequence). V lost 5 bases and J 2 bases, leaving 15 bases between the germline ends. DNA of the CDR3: TGTGCCAGCAGCCTCCCGTTGGGGGCTAACACTGAAGCTTTCTTT. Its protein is CASSLPLGANTEAFF.

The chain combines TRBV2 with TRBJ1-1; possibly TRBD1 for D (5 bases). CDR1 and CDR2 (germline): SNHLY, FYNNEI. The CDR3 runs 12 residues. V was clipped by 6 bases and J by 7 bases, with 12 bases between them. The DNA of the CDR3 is TGTGCCAGCAGCTTACCCCAGGGTGAAGCTTTCTTT. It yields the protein CASSLPQGEAFF.

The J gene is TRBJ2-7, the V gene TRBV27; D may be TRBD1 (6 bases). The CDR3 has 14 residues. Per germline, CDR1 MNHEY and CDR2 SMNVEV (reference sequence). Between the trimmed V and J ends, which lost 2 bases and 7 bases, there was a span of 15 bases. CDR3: CASSLGPGTQEQYF. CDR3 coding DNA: TGTGCCAGCAGTTTAGGACCCGGGACACAGGAGCAGTACTTC.

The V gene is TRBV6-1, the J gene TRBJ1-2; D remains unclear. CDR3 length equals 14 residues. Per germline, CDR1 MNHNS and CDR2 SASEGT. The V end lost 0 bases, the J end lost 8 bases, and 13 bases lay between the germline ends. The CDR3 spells CASSEAPTSPGYTF. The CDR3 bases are TGTGCCAGCAGTGAAGCGCCGACCTCCCCAGGCTACACCTTC.

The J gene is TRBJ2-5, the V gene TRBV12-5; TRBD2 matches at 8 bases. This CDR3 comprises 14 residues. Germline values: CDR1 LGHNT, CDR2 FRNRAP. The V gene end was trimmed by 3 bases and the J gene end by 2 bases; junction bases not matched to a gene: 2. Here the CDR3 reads CASGLSGGQETQYF. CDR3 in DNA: TGTGCTAGTGGTTTAAGCGGGGGTCAAGAGACCCAGTACTTC.

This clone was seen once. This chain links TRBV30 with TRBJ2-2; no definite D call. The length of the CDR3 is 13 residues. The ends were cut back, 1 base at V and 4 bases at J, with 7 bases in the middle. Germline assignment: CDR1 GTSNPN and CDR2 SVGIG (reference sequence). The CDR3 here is CAWSGALTGELFF. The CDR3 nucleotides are TGTGCCTGGAGTGGGGCCCTCACCGGGGAGCTGTTTTTT.

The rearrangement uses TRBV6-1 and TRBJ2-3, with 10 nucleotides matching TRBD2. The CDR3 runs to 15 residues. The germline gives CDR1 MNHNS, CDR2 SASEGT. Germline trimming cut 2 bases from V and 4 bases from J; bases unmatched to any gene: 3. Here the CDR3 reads CASSEMSGGADTQYF. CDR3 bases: TGTGCCAGCAGTGAAATGAGCGGGGGGGCAGATACGCAGTATTTT.

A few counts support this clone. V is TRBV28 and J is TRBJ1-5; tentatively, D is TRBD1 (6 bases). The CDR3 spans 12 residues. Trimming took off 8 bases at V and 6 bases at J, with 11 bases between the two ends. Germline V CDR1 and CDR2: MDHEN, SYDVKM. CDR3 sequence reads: CASLTGIQPQHF. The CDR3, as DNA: TGTGCCAGCCTTACAGGGATTCAGCCCCAGCATTTT.

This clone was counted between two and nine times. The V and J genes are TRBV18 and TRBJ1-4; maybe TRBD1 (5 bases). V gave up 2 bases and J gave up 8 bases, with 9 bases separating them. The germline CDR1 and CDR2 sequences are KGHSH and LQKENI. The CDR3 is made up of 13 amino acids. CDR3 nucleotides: TGTGCCAGCTCACCAGGGGGAATCGAAAAACTGTTTTTT. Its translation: CASSPGGIEKLFF.

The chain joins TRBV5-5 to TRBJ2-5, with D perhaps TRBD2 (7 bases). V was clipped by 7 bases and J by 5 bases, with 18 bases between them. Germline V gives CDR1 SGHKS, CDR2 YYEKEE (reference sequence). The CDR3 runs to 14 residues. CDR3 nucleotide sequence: TGTGCCAGCGCCGCCGGAGGGAGGGGGGAGACCCAGTACTTC. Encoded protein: CASAAGGRGETQYF.

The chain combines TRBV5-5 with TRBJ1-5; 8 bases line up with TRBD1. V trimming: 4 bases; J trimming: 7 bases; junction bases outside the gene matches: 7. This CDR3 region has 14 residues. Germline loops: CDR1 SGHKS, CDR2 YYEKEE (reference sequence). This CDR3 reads CASSRQGMWQPQHF. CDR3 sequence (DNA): TGTGCCAGCAGCCGACAGGGGATGTGGCAGCCCCAGCATTTT.

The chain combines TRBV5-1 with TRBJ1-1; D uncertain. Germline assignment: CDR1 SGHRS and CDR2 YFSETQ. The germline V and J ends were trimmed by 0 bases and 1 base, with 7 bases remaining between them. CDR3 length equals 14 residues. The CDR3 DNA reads TGCGCCAGCAGCTTGGGGGGTCAGAACACTGAAGCTTTCTTT. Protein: CASSLGGQNTEAFF.

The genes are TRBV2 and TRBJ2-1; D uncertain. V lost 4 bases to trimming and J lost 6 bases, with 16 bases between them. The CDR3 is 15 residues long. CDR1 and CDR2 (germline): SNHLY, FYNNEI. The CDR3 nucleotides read TGTGCCAGCAGTGTCCCGCTCTTTTTTGGCAATGAGCAGTTCTTC. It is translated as CASSVPLFFGNEQFF.

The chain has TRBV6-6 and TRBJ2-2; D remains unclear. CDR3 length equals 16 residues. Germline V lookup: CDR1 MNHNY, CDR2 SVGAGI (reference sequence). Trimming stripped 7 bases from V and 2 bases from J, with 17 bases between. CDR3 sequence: CASTYPGSVNTGELFF. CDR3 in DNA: TGTGCCAGCACCTACCCTGGGTCGGTCAACACCGGGGAGCTGTTTTTT.

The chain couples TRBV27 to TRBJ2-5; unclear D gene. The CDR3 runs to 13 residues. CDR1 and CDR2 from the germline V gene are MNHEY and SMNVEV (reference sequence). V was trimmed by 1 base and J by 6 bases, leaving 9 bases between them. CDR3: CASSLWGEQTQYF. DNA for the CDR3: TGTGCCAGCAGTTTATGGGGTGAGCAGACCCAGTACTTC.

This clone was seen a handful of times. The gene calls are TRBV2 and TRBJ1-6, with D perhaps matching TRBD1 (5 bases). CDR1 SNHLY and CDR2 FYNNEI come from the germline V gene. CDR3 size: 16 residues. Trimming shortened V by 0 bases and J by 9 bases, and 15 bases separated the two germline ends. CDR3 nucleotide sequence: TGTGCCAGCAGTGAAGCGCTTCGGGGGGGTAGTTCACCCCTCCACTTT. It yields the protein CASSEALRGGSSPLHF.

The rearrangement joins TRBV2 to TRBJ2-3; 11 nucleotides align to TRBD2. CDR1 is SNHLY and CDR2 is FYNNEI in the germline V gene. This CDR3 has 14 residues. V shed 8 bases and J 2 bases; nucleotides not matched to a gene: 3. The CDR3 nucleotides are TGTGCCAGCCTAGCGGGAGGTTCCACAGATACGCAGTATTTT. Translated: CASLAGGSTDTQYF.

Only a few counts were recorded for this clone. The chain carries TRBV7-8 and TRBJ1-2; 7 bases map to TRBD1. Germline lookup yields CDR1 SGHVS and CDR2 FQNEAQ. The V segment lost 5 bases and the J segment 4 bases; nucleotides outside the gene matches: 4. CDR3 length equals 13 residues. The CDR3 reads CASSPRGGYGYTF. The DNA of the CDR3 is TGTGCCAGCAGCCCCAGGGGGGGCTATGGCTACACCTTC.